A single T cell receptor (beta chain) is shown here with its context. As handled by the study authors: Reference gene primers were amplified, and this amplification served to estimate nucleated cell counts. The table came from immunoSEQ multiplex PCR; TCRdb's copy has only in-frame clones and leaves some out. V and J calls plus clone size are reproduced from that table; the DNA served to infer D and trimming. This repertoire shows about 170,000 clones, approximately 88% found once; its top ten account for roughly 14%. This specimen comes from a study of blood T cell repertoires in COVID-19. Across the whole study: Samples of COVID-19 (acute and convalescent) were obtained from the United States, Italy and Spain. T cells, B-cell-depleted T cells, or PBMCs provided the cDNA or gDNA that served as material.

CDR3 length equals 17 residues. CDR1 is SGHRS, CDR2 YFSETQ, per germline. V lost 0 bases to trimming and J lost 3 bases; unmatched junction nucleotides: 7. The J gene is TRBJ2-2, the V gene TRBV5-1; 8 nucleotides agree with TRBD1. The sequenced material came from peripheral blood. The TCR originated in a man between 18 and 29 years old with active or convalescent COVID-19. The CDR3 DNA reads TGCGCCAGCAGCTTGGCCGGACAGGGAAGGCACACCGGGGAGCTGTTTTTT. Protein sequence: CASSLAGQGRHTGELFF.